This T cell receptor (beta chain) was documented in a study of vaccination and CD4 T cells after COVID-19. Overall study: Convalescent persons amounted to six males plus four females, two of whom were Hispanic. The cells were exposed to overlapping spike peptides originating from SARS-CoV-2, HCoV-NL63, HCoV-OC43 and HCoV-229E for stimulation.

For this clonotype: No antigen is known for it.

Trimming cost V 7 bases and J 3 bases, with 4 bases left between them. Germline assignment: CDR1 MDHEN and CDR2 SYDVKM. The CDR3 length is 11 residues. Sequenced with the Oncomine TCR Beta short-read assay was DNA taken from cultured CD4+ T cells. One entry per CDR3 protein, called by TCRdb with MiXCR from the PCR reads. The data show around 12,000 distinct CDR3 sequences, 60% to 75% seen once. As to treatment: roughly nine-day PBMC culture with coronavirus spike peptide pools or control peptides (ViraFEST assay). Under the ViraFEST approach, antigen-specific T cells were expanded with peptide pools and TCRs subsequently sequenced. The authors cultured around 2.1 million PBMCs per well with 7.5 to 10 IU/ml IL-2 and approximately 10 ug/ml peptide pools.

The chain uses TRBV28 and TRBJ2-1; D ambiguous. The sequence came from a human donor who had recovered from COVID-19. Input material: CD4+ T cells from blood, cultured in vitro. The CDR3 sequence: CASTNYNEQFF. CDR3 bases: TGTGCCAGCACCAACTACAATGAGCAGTTCTTC.